The source of this TCR beta chain is a study of blood T cell repertoires in COVID-19. Using immunoSEQ multiplex PCR, the repertoire was profiled, and TCRdb retains in-frame clones only, with some absent. The sample yields roughly 300,000 clones, around 82% seen once. The CDR3 consists of 14 residues. Germline V gene lookup returns CDR1 SGHDT and CDR2 YYEEEE. Trimming cost V 3 bases and J 6 bases, with 15 bases left between them. The gene calls are TRBV5-6 and TRBJ1-2; D is undetermined. Sequencing was performed on peripheral blood. The receptor was derived from a woman between 45 and 65 years old with acute or convalescent COVID-19. The CDR3 nucleotides read TGTGCCAGCAGCTCTCACCACGGGAGGGATGGCTACACCTTC. This gives the protein CASSSHHGRDGYTF.